Included here is one T cell receptor beta chain sequence, with context. This sample is drawn from a study of blood T cell repertoires in COVID-19. Across the whole study: Samples representing acute and convalescent COVID-19 were sourced from the United States, Italy and Spain.

Methods used by the authors: Reference gene primer amplification yielded estimated nucleated cell counts. The table came from immunoSEQ multiplex PCR; TCRdb's copy has only in-frame clones and leaves some out. The V and J calls and clone size are taken from that table; D and trimming were inferred from the DNA. In the table there are about 190,000 clones, 80% to 85% of which are singletons. The length of the CDR3 is 16 residues. Germline V lookup: CDR1 SNHLY, CDR2 FYNNEI. Between the trimmed V and J ends, which lost 1 base and 5 bases, there was a span of 14 bases. The sequence was obtained from a human donor in a cohort sampled during active COVID-19. The chain carries TRBV2 and TRBJ1-4, with a tentative D call TRBD1 (5 bases). Input material: peripheral blood. CDR3 amino acids: CASSEGGHVTNEKLFF. The CDR3, as DNA: TGTGCCAGCAGTGAAGGAGGACACGTAACGAATGAAAAACTGTTTTTT.